This record concerns one T cell receptor (beta chain) sequence. Antigen specificity is unknown. This CDR3 comprises 18 residues. This sample was taken from a study of cytomegalovirus exposure and HLA in healthy donors. Study-wide results and limits: Sequencing likely generated an artifact that appeared as a cluster of highly shared sequence variants. Productive status was seen about 87% or about 30% of the time for most TCR beta V segments in an earlier analysis. The presence/absence work took it that sequencing depth was about the same across donors.

A multiplex PCR was run with 60 Vbeta primers and 13 Jbeta primers. Authors' processing steps: Later work found roughly 80 million unique TCR beta chains, with about 10 million shared. Only in-frame clones appear in the TCRdb table, and some are missing; sequencing was by immunoSEQ multiplex PCR. The D gene and trimming were derived from the DNA, and the V and J assignments and clone size from that table. Of 80,000 to 100,000 clones in the sample, 55% to 80% were seen once. The rearrangement links TRBV1 to TRBJ2-3; the table's TRBD1 call for D was not verified on the DNA. TRBV1 is assigned pseudogene status. The clonotype comes from a female donor in good health and CMV-seronegative. The specimen was PBMCs. The CDR3 spells CTSSQDLVRYETIDTQYF. The CDR3 DNA reads as TGCACCAGCAGCCAAGATCTTGTTAGGTACGAGACAATAGATACGCAGTATTTT.